This TCR beta chain is drawn from a study of blood T cells in healthy people across ages. Study results and limitations: Observed TCR beta diversity per million T cells went down as age went up. This fall followed a roughly linear course with age.

The second PCR ran roughly 7 to 12 cycles with a sample-barcoded 5' primer and J-beta primers. Using its own MiXCR run on the 5' RACE reads, TCRdb lists one record per CDR3 protein. The sample consists of 1,500,000 or so distinct CDR3 sequences, approximately 43% of them appearing once. On this clonotype: Antigen unknown.

V was clipped by 6 bases and J by 8 bases; unmatched bases: 12. Germline values: CDR1 MNHNY, CDR2 SVGAGI (reference sequence). CDR3 size: 15 residues. The source of this sequence is a woman aged 18-30 years in good health. The sequenced sample was blood. The chain couples TRBV6-6 to TRBJ2-1, with TRBD1 matching 8 bases. The CDR3 coding sequence is TGTGCCAGCAGCTTGGAGGGACAGGAGTTTGATGAGCAGTTCTTC. Residues: CASSLEGQEFDEQFF.